These T cell receptor beta chains were read from a single sample in a study of OX40 agonist ivuxolimab in advanced cancers. Only in-frame clones appear in the TCRdb table, and some are missing; sequencing was by immunoSEQ multiplex PCR. The table lists under 110,000 clones, 75% to 95% of them singletons. Sequenced material: CD4+ or CD8+ T cells sorted from blood, taken in a trial of the OX40 agonist ivuxolimab. The source of these receptors is an adult with an advanced solid tumor such as melanoma, head and neck, liver or kidney cancer. CDR3s include the opening cysteine and the closing phenylalanine or tryptophan. The D gene is left open where the match is weak. The size field is filled for only some rows; it gives once, few, many or a size class.

clone_size,d_call,j_call,v_call,cdr3_nt,cdr3_aa
NA,NA,TRBJ1-5,TRBV29-1,TGCAGCGTTGAAGCACACCGGGGGCTTCCCCAGCATTTT,CSVEAHRGLPQHF
NA,TRBD2,TRBJ2-1,TRBV10-1,TGCGCCAGCAACTCCCGGGGGGAAAGCTCCTACAATGAGCAGTTCTTC,CASNSRGESSYNEQFF
NA,TRBD2,TRBJ2-3,TRBV11-2,TGTGCCAGCAGCCCCGGACTAGCGGGGCGGGGGGATACGCAGTATTTT,CASSPGLAGRGDTQYF
NA,NA,TRBJ2-7,TRBV7-2,TGTGCCAGCAGGGAGCTGACAGCGTCGGCCCGGGGGCAGTACTTC,CASRELTASARGQYF
NA,TRBD1,TRBJ1-5,TRBV7-2,TGTGCCAGCAGCGTAGGCGGACAGGGCAATCAGCCCCAGCATTTT,CASSVGGQGNQPQHF
NA,NA,TRBJ1-4,TRBV18,TGTGCCAGCTCACCAATGCCTAGGGGTGAAAAACTGTTTTTT,CASSPMPRGEKLFF
NA,NA,TRBJ1-4,TRBV7-2,TGTGCCAGCAGCTTAGCCGGGTCAACTAATGAAAAACTGTTTTTT,CASSLAGSTNEKLFF
NA,TRBD2,TRBJ2-6,TRBV6-5,TGTGCCAGCAGTTTCGGCAGCGGGACTGGGGCCAACGTCCTGACTTTC,CASSFGSGTGANVLTF
NA,TRBD1,TRBJ2-6,TRBV4-2,TGTGCCAGCAGCCTTGCCGGGACAGGGAGCTCTGGGGCCAACGTCCTGACTTTC,CASSLAGTGSSGANVLTF
NA,NA,TRBJ1-6,TRBV19,TGTGCCAGTACCCCTGGACGTAATAATTCACCCCTCCACTTT,CASTPGRNNSPLHF
once,TRBD1,TRBJ1-5,TRBV4-1,TGCGCCAGCAGCCAAGAAGTTACAGGGGATCAGCCCCAGCATTTT,CASSQEVTGDQPQHF
NA,NA,TRBJ2-1,TRBV7-2,TGTGCCAGCAGCTTTGCCCGGCTCGATGAGCAGTTCTTC,CASSFARLDEQFF
NA,NA,TRBJ1-2,TRBV18,TGTGCCAGCTCACCAAGGGGCCAGGGCTACACCTTC,CASSPRGQGYTF
NA,TRBD2,TRBJ2-3,TRBV6-5,TGTGCCAGCAGTTCTAGCGGGGGGGCAGATACGCAGTATTTT,CASSSSGGADTQYF
NA,TRBD2,TRBJ2-1,TRBV5-1,TGCGCCAGCAGCTTGGGGTTGGGACTAGCGGGGGGGCTGGCTCAAACAAATGAGCAGTTCTTC,CASSLGLGLAGGLAQTNEQFF
NA,TRBD2,TRBJ2-5,TRBV18,TGTGCCAGCTCACGGGGACTAGAGGAGACCCAGTACTTC,CASSRGLEETQYF
NA,TRBD2,TRBJ2-7,TRBV7-2,TGTGCCAGCAGCTCTAGCCCACTAGCGGGGGGGCCTCCGTACTTC,CASSSSPLAGGPPYF
NA,TRBD1,TRBJ1-5,TRBV5-4,TGTGCCAGCAGCTCCGGGACAGGCAATCAGCCCCAGCATTTT,CASSSGTGNQPQHF
few,NA,TRBJ1-6,TRBV28,TGTGCCAGCTCCGACAGGCGAGATAATTCACCCCTCCACTTT,CASSDRRDNSPLHF
NA,NA,TRBJ1-6,TRBV6-5,TGTGCCAGCAGTTACTCGAGGGACTATAATTCACCCCTCCACTTT,CASSYSRDYNSPLHF
NA,NA,TRBJ2-3,TRBV5-4,TGTGCCAGCAGCTTGGGTCATGGGGGCACAGATACGCAGTATTTT,CASSLGHGGTDTQYF
NA,NA,TRBJ2-7,TRBV28,TGTGCCAGCAGTCCCCCCGGCGTCCCCTCCGAGCAGTACTTC,CASSPPGVPSEQYF
NA,NA,TRBJ2-1,TRBV6-1,TGTGCCAGCAGTGAAGAAGGTCCCTCGTACAATGAGCAGTTCTTC,CASSEEGPSYNEQFF
NA,NA,TRBJ1-1,TRBV28,TGTGCCAGCACCGAGGTACCGTTGGCTGAAGCTTTCTTT,CASTEVPLAEAFF
NA,TRBD1,TRBJ1-2,TRBV5-4,TGTGCCAGCAGCTTGAAGACAGGGGTTTTGAACTATGGCTACACCTTC,CASSLKTGVLNYGYTF
NA,NA,TRBJ1-2,TRBV7-2,TGTGCCAGCAGCTTAGGATCCTATGGCTACACCTTC,CASSLGSYGYTF
NA,TRBD1,TRBJ1-2,TRBV5-1,TGCGCCAGCAGAACCCAGGGGGCCGACTATGGCTACACCTTC,CASRTQGADYGYTF
NA,NA,TRBJ1-3,TRBV19,TGTGCCAGTAGTACTGGACAGTACTCTGGAAACACCATATATTTT,CASSTGQYSGNTIYF
NA,NA,TRBJ1-5,TRBV6-4,TGTGCCAGCAGTGAGGGGTATAGCAATCAGCCCCAGCATTTT,CASSEGYSNQPQHF
NA,NA,TRBJ2-7,TRBV6-5,TGTGCCAGCACTGAACTAAATTCCTACGAGCAGTACTTC,CASTELNSYEQYF
NA,NA,TRBJ2-7,TRBV19,TGTGCCAGTAGTTCCGGGGGGCAGGGGTTCGAGCAGTACTTC,CASSSGGQGFEQYF
NA,TRBD2,TRBJ2-1,TRBV5-1,TGCGCCAGCAGCCCGAACGGGGGGGCCGAGTTCTTC,CASSPNGGAEFF
once,NA,TRBJ2-5,TRBV5-1,TGCGCCAGCAGGGATGGACAGCTAACCCAAGAGACCCAGTACTTC,CASRDGQLTQETQYF
NA,NA,TRBJ1-2,TRBV4-3,TGCGCCAGCAGCCAAGCGGAGGGGCGTAGCTATGGCTACACCTTC,CASSQAEGRSYGYTF
NA,NA,TRBJ2-7,TRBV5-1,TGCGCCAGCAGCTTGGTGCAGAGTAACTACGAGCAGTACTTC,CASSLVQSNYEQYF
NA,TRBD1,TRBJ1-5,TRBV6-5,TGTGCCAGCAGCCAACACAGGGGGTACAATCAGCCCCAGCATTTT,CASSQHRGYNQPQHF
NA,NA,TRBJ1-5,TRBV28,TGTGCCACCTTTACCAGGGTCTTCAATCAGCCCCAGCATTTT,CATFTRVFNQPQHF
NA,NA,TRBJ1-2,TRBV18,TGTGCCAGCTCACCCGAGTTACAGGGACGAAACGGCTACACCTTC,CASSPELQGRNGYTF